A single sample gave rise to the 12 T cell receptor beta chains below, sequenced in a study of blood T cell repertoires in COVID-19 (dated by TCRdb to 2018 to 2020). The protocol used for the library was the immunoSEQ multiplex PCR assay. The source is immuneACCESS, and TCRdb retained only in-frame sequences with V and J called. Part of the clones is not carried over; for the studies checked, unresolved V genes explain less than half of this, and the remainder is unexplained. The sample yields 250,000 to 300,000 clones; approximately 87% were counted once. Approximately 12% of the sample rests with the top ten. The sample was peripheral blood. The receptors were sampled from a woman in her twenties or thirties with COVID-19, enrolled during active disease.

The sample holds one count of this clone. The V call is TRBV5-1, the J call TRBJ2-5; D not certain. CDR3 length: 14 residues. V shed 5 bases and J shed 0 bases, with 11 bases lying between them. Per germline, CDR1 SGHRS and CDR2 YFSETQ. CDR3 loop: CASSEDTNQETQYF. The CDR3 coding sequence is TGCGCCAGCAGTGAAGACACGAACCAAGAGACCCAGTACTTC.

The rearrangement uses TRBV5-1 and TRBJ2-5, with D tentatively TRBD2 (5 bases). Trimming took 0 bases from V and 5 from J, leaving 11 bases between them. The CDR3 spans 14 residues. Germline CDR1 reads SGHRS; CDR2 reads YFSETQ. The CDR3 is CASSLVSGGETQYF. The CDR3 DNA follows: TGCGCCAGCAGCTTGGTAAGCGGCGGGGAGACCCAGTACTTC.

The J gene is TRBJ2-7, the V gene TRBV18, with unresolved D. Germline CDR1 KGHSH, CDR2 LQKENI. This CDR3 has 13 amino acids. Trimming took 0 bases from V and 4 from J, leaving 7 bases between them. CDR3 region: CASSPPSIYEQYF. DNA for the CDR3: TGTGCCAGCTCACCACCGAGCATTTACGAGCAGTACTTC.

This chain uses TRBV19 with TRBJ1-2; D possibly corresponds to TRBD1 (5 bases). V lost 1 base, J lost 3 bases, and 9 bases lay in between. From germline, CDR1 is LNHDA and CDR2 SQIVND (reference sequence). This CDR3 has 14 residues. The CDR3 loop reads CASSIGRGYYGYTF. Here the CDR3 DNA reads TGTGCCAGTAGTATAGGGAGGGGATACTATGGCTACACCTTC. Complete variable domain (other parts from reference TRBV19 and TRBJ1-2): DGGITQSPKYLFRKEGQNVTLSCEQNLNHDAMYWYRQDPGQGLRLIYYSQIVNDFQKGDIAEGYSVSREKKESFPLTVTSAQKNPTAFYLCASSIGRGYYGYTFGSGTRLTVV.

V is TRBV2 and J is TRBJ2-6; D possibly corresponds to TRBD2 (5 bases). Germline assignment: CDR1 SNHLY and CDR2 FYNNEI. This CDR3 contains 14 residues. Between the trimmed V and J ends, which lost 4 bases and 4 bases, there was a span of 8 bases. CDR3 protein: CASSGGRGANVLTF. The CDR3 DNA sequence: TGTGCCAGCAGTGGAGGGAGAGGGGCCAACGTCCTGACTTTC.

In its sample, this clone was seen a few times. This chain connects TRBV12-3 or TRBV12-4 to TRBJ2-2; a possible D gene is TRBD2 (5 bases). The CDR3 covers 12 residues. The V end lost 7 bases, the J end lost 7 bases, and 10 bases lay between the germline ends. The CDR3 spells CASTPTSGELFF. Written as DNA, the CDR3 is TGTGCCAGCACCCCTACTAGCGGGGAGCTGTTTTTT.

The chain links TRBV3-1 (or the pseudogene TRBV3-2) to TRBJ2-4, with a tentative D call TRBD2 (7 bases). CDR3 length: 17 amino acids. Looked up from germline, CDR1 is LGHDT and CDR2 is YNNKEL (reference sequence). The V gene lost 0 bases and the J gene lost 0 bases, with 12 bases spanning the gap. The chain's CDR3 is CASSQEGGGVAKNIQYF. CDR3 sequence (DNA): TGTGCCAGCAGCCAAGAAGGAGGGGGGGTAGCCAAAAACATTCAGTACTTC.

This clone was seen only once. The CDR3 DNA reads TGTGCCAGTAGTATTAAGGCAGGGAATATCTATGGCTACACCTTC. Its protein product is CASSIKAGNIYGYTF. This chain joins TRBV19 and TRBJ1-2; perhaps TRBD1 as D (5 bases). The CDR3 extends over 15 amino acids. Germline loops: CDR1 LNHDA, CDR2 SQIVND (reference sequence). Trimming cost V 3 bases and J 4 bases, with 15 bases left between them.

This clone was seen just once. This sequence joins TRBV5-6 and TRBJ2-1; D might be TRBD1 (5 bases). This CDR3 spans 13 amino acids. CDR1 and CDR2 (germline): SGHDT, YYEEEE. Trimming removed 3 bases from V and 7 bases from J, with 11 bases in between. The CDR3 coding sequence is TGTGCCAGCAGCTGGAGAGCAGGGAATGAGCAGTTCTTC. It translates to CASSWRAGNEQFF.

The J gene is TRBJ1-4, the V gene TRBV5-1, with a weak D call TRBD1 (5 bases). The CDR3 length is 14 residues. Germline V CDR1 and CDR2: SGHRS, YFSETQ. Trimming took off 0 bases at V and 10 bases at J, with 13 bases between the two ends. This CDR3 is CASSLGQGQGKLFF. In DNA form, the CDR3 reads TGCGCCAGCAGCTTGGGTCAGGGTCAGGGAAAACTGTTTTTT.

The chain carries TRBV10-3 and TRBJ2-2, with 11 bases matching TRBD2. Germline trimming cut 6 bases from V and 2 bases from J; bases unmatched to any gene: 11. CDR3 size: 18 residues. CDR1 is ENHRY, CDR2 SYGVKD, per germline. CDR3 protein: CAIRATSGRTLNTGELFF. The CDR3 DNA reads as TGTGCCATCAGAGCTACTAGCGGGAGAACTCTCAACACCGGGGAGCTGTTTTTT.

The chain recombines TRBV7-9 with TRBJ2-3, with D possibly matching TRBD1 (6 bases). Trimming took off 5 bases at V and 0 bases at J, with 15 bases between the two ends. Germline-derived CDR1 and CDR2 are SEHNR and FQNEAQ (reference sequence). The CDR3 totals 16 residues. CDR3 sequence: CASSPSDRRSTDTQYF. DNA for the CDR3: TGTGCCAGCAGCCCTTCTGACAGGCGGAGCACAGATACGCAGTATTTT.